The 2 T cell receptor beta chains presented below share a single source sample, sequenced in a study of post-analysis software for immune sequencing data. Findings and limits, study-wide: TRBV segments more frequent in patients than in controls numbered roughly 5 and included TRBV5-6, TRBV5-1 and TRBV20-1.

The library was made from cDNA and included unique molecular identifiers. Via MiXCR, TCRdb re-called the PCR reads, giving one row per CDR3 protein. The sample includes about 620,000 distinct CDR3 sequences, roughly 47% of them seen just once. These receptors have no identified antigens. Sequencing used blood. These receptors all come from a girl aged 10 to 17 with multiple sclerosis.

This clonotype appeared a few times. V and J are TRBV7-9 and TRBJ2-1, with D possibly TRBD2 on 6 matching bases. V dropped 4 bases and J dropped 6 bases, with 7 bases sitting between them. Germline assignment: CDR1 SEHNR and CDR2 FQNEAQ (reference sequence). This CDR3 contains 12 residues. The CDR3 loop reads CASSSTSNEQFF. In DNA, the CDR3 is TGTGCCAGCAGCTCGACTAGCAATGAGCAGTTCTTC. The full variable domain, its missing parts supplied by reference TRBV7-9 and TRBJ2-1, is DTGVSQNPRHKITKRGQNVTFRCDPISEHNRLYWYRQTLGQGPEFLTYFQNEAQLEKSRLLSDRFSAERPKGSFSTLEIQRTEQGDSAMYLCASSSTSNEQFFGPGTRLTVL.

This clonotype was recorded a few times. The chain recombines TRBV4-1 with TRBJ2-1; TRBD1 agrees at 8 bases. V shed 0 bases and J 9 bases; nucleotides not matched to a gene: 7. There are 15 residues in the CDR3. Germline values: CDR1 MGHRA, CDR2 YSYEKL. The CDR3 reads CASSQETGTGGEQFF. The CDR3 DNA is TGCGCCAGCAGCCAAGAGACCGGGACAGGCGGTGAGCAGTTCTTC.